These 17 T cell receptor beta chains were sequenced from one sample in a study of blood T cell repertoires in COVID-19. Using immunoSEQ multiplex PCR, the repertoire was profiled, and TCRdb retains in-frame clones only, with some absent. The table has some 260,000 clones, roughly 80% seen once. The specimen was PBMCs or T cells enriched from blood (not recorded which). Source of these receptors: a man aged 30-40 years with acute COVID-19.

This chain connects TRBV28 to TRBJ1-3; D remains unclear. Germline V gene lookup returns CDR1 MDHEN and CDR2 SYDVKM. The ends were cut back, 6 bases at V and 7 bases at J, with 16 bases in the middle. The CDR3 is 14 amino acids. In DNA, the CDR3 is TGTGCCAGCAGATCCGGAGGAGTGTACAACACCATATATTTT. Its translation: CASRSGGVYNTIYF.

The chain recombines TRBV5-4 with TRBJ2-7, with a tentative D call TRBD2 (6 bases). CDR1 is SGHNT, CDR2 YYREEE, per germline (reference sequence). The CDR3 is 14 amino acids. Trimming left V 0 bases short and J 3 bases short, with 10 bases between. The CDR3 sequence is CASSLDLASYEQYV. CDR3 in DNA: TGTGCCAGCAGCTTGGATCTAGCGAGCTACGAGCAGTACGTC.

This chain links TRBV6-5 with TRBJ2-7; 10 positions match TRBD1. Per the germline V gene, CDR1 is MNHEY and CDR2 is SVGAGI. The CDR3 has 15 residues. V lost 4 bases, J lost 6 bases, and 9 bases stayed unmatched. In DNA, the CDR3 is TGTGCCAGCAGTTCCGGGACAGGGGCCTTAGCCGAGCAGTACGTC. This translates into CASSSGTGALAEQYV.

The rearrangement links TRBV9 to TRBJ2-3; 7 nucleotides match TRBD1. The V and J ends lost 4 bases and 5 bases, in that order; junction bases with no gene match: 10. CDR3 length equals 15 residues. Per germline, CDR1 SGDLS and CDR2 YYNGEE. The CDR3 region is CASSLRTGFGDTQYF. The CDR3 nucleotides read TGTGCCAGCAGCCTAAGGACAGGTTTTGGAGATACGCAGTATTTT.

Here the CDR3 reads CASSQEDRANSPLHF. For the CDR3, the DNA is TGTGCCAGCAGCCAAGAAGACAGGGCCAATTCACCCCTCCACTTT. This sequence joins TRBV3-1 (or the pseudogene TRBV3-2) and TRBJ1-6, with 7 bases fitting TRBD1. Losses at the gene ends were 0 bases for V and 7 bases for J; bases not matched to a gene: 3. The CDR3 loop spans 15 amino acids. CDR1 is LGHDT, CDR2 YNNKEL, per germline (reference sequence).

This clone has only a few counts. This sequence joins TRBV7-9 and TRBJ2-1; TRBD1 aligns across 7 bases. CDR3 length: 14 residues. CDR1 is SEHNR, CDR2 FQNEAQ, per germline (reference sequence). The trim removed 4 bases at V and 6 bases at J, leaving 6 bases unmatched. For the CDR3, the DNA is TGTGCCAGCAGCTCCTCGGGACAGATCAATGAGCAGTTCTTC. It encodes CASSSSGQINEQFF.

The CDR3 DNA is TGTGCCAGCAGAGCGGGACAGGGGGCTTTTGAGCAGTTCTTC. This translates into CASRAGQGAFEQFF. V is TRBV7-2 and J is TRBJ2-1; 12 nucleotides line up with TRBD1. V lost 6 bases to trimming and J lost 9 bases; unmatched junction nucleotides: 6. CDR3 length equals 14 residues. The germline V gene encodes CDR1 SGHTA and CDR2 FQGNSA.

The CDR3 is CASSKNFPIGQYF. In nucleotides, the CDR3 is TGTGCCAGTAGTAAAAACTTCCCCATTGGGCAGTATTTT. The V call is TRBV19, the J call TRBJ2-3; no clear D. The CDR3 consists of 13 residues. Germline CDR1 and CDR2: LNHDA and SQIVND (reference sequence). V was cut by 4 bases and J by 11 bases, with 16 bases left in between.

V is TRBV27 and J is TRBJ1-5, with TRBD1 as a possible D gene (6 bases). The V and J ends lost 1 base and 5 bases respectively, with 9 bases between them. This CDR3 has 14 residues. Germline-derived CDR1 and CDR2 are MNHEY and SMNVEV (reference sequence). The CDR3 sequence: CASSLYQGHQPQHF. The CDR3, as DNA: TGTGCCAGCAGTTTATACCAGGGGCATCAGCCCCAGCATTTT.

A single count supports this clone. The V call is TRBV5-6, the J call TRBJ1-5; a weak D match, TRBD1 (5 bases). CDR3 length: 14 residues. Germline V gene data show CDR1 as SGHDT and CDR2 as YYEEEE. V lost 1 base and J lost 5, with 10 bases in between. This CDR3 is CASSLQGAYQPQHF. In DNA, the CDR3 is TGTGCCAGCAGCTTGCAAGGGGCCTATCAGCCCCAGCATTTT.

The chain uses TRBV28 and TRBJ1-4, with no clear D. The CDR3 is made up of 14 amino acids. Trimming took 2 bases from V and 8 from J, leaving 12 bases between them. The germline V gene encodes CDR1 MDHEN and CDR2 SYDVKM. In DNA form, the CDR3 reads TGTGCCAGCAGTTTAGGAGGGCCGCGGGAAAAACTGTTTTTT. Translating gives CASSLGGPREKLFF.

This chain's CDR3 is CATSDPTGGGYTF. Here the CDR3 DNA reads TGTGCCACCAGTGATCCAACAGGGGGGGGCTACACCTTC. This chain links TRBV24-1 with TRBJ1-2; 8 nucleotides line up with TRBD1. The CDR3 contains 13 residues. Germline CDR1 and CDR2: KGHDR and SFDVKD. With V trimmed by 3 bases and J by 8 bases, 4 bases remained unmatched.

This clone was recorded once. The genes are TRBV7-2 and TRBJ1-2; the D is unclear. Trimming pared 6 bases from V and 4 bases from J, leaving 18 bases between. Germline V gives CDR1 SGHTA, CDR2 FQGNSA. CDR3 size: 15 residues. Here the CDR3 reads CASSREDGRLYGYTF. DNA of the CDR3: TGTGCCAGCAGTCGGGAGGACGGTCGCCTCTATGGCTACACCTTC. Variable domain in full (rest from reference TRBV7-2 and TRBJ1-2): GAGVSQSPSNKVTEKGKDVELRCDPISGHTALYWYRQSLGQGLEFLIYFQGNSAPDKSGLPSDRFSAERTGGSVSTLTIQRTQQEDSAVYLCASSREDGRLYGYTFGSGTRLTVV.

The chain has TRBV7-9 and TRBJ1-1; 8 bases map to TRBD1. Germline V gives CDR1 SEHNR, CDR2 FQNEAQ (reference sequence). Germline trimming cut 3 bases from V and 12 bases from J; bases unmatched to any gene: 6. The CDR3 runs 12 residues. CDR3 loop: CASSLTGDVTFF. CDR3 bases: TGTGCCAGCAGCTTGACAGGGGATGTAACTTTCTTT.

This chain links TRBV6-5 with TRBJ2-5; D is perhaps TRBD1 (6 bases). The CDR3 sequence is 14 residues long. Germline-derived CDR1 and CDR2 are MNHEY and SVGAGI. With 8 bases removed from V and 3 bases from J, the gap between germline ends came to 16 bases. CDR3 loop: CASGYRDKKETQYF. CDR3 nucleotide sequence: TGTGCCAGCGGATACCGGGACAAAAAAGAGACCCAGTACTTC.

This chain joins TRBV10-3 and TRBJ1-4; 7 nucleotides agree with TRBD1. Germline CDR1 reads ENHRY; CDR2 reads SYGVKD. The CDR3 runs 16 residues. The V gene end was trimmed by 0 bases and the J gene end by 3 bases; junction bases not matched to a gene: 4. The CDR3 bases are TGTGCCATCAGTGAGTCGTCGGGACAGCCTAATGAAAAACTGTTTTTT. Protein product: CAISESSGQPNEKLFF.

V and J are TRBV7-7 and TRBJ2-2, with 8 positions matching TRBD2. The V and J ends lost 8 bases and 0 bases, in that order; junction bases with no gene match: 5. CDR1 and CDR2 from the germline V gene are SSHAT and FNYEAQ (reference sequence). CDR3 length equals 15 residues. The CDR3 DNA is TGTGCCAGCCGACGCGGGGGGACGAACACCGGGGAGCTGTTTTTT. Translated, it gives CASRRGGTNTGELFF. The full variable domain, its missing parts supplied by reference TRBV7-7 and TRBJ2-2, is GAGVSQSPRYKVTKRGQDVTLRCDPISSHATLYWYQQALGQGPEFLTYFNYEAQPDKSGLPSDRFSAERPEGSISTLTIQRTEQRDSAMYRCASRRGGTNTGELFFGEGSRLTVL.